This T cell receptor beta chain derives from a study of blood T cells in healthy people across ages. General study points: Naive and antigen-experienced cells were not separated, limiting conclusive comparison.

This CDR3 is built from 14 residues. The ends were cut back, 1 base at V and 2 bases at J, with 8 bases in the middle. CDR1 and CDR2 from the germline V gene are SEHNR and FQNEAQ (reference sequence). Details on this clonotype: What it binds is unknown.

A second roughly 6 to 12 cycle PCR used barcoded and J-beta primers. Each CDR3 protein is one row after TCRdb ran MiXCR on the 5' RACE reads. Altogether under 800,000 distinct CDR3 sequences are present, 40% to 45% being singletons, with the ten largest covering around 20%. This sequence joins TRBV7-9 and TRBJ1-1; D is uncertain. Input material: blood. This receptor was obtained from a woman aged 60 to 75 in good health. The CDR3 DNA reads as TGTGCCAGCAGCTTAGGCACGTCCAACACTGAAGCTTTCTTT. Translated: CASSLGTSNTEAFF.